The TCR beta chain under discussion was sequenced for a study of cytomegalovirus exposure and HLA in healthy donors. Only one count was recorded for this clone. 13 Jbeta primers and 60 Vbeta primers were used for the PCR. The table came from immunoSEQ multiplex PCR; TCRdb's copy has only in-frame clones and leaves some out. The top ten hold more than 1.2% of the sample, which has under 200,000 clones, around 80% seen once. The CDR3 runs 13 residues. The V gene's germline CDR1 is SGHNT and CDR2 YYREEE (reference sequence). V lost 2 bases, J lost 9 bases, and 12 bases lay in between. This TCR derives from a young man in good health and CMV-seronegative. The sample comprised PBMCs. The rearrangement links TRBV5-4 to TRBJ2-1; no reliable D call. The CDR3 here is CASSFDRGGEQFF. CDR3 DNA: TGTGCCAGCAGCTTCGACCGCGGCGGTGAGCAGTTCTTC.